These 8 T cell receptor beta chains came from one sample sequenced in a study of graft-versus-host responses after intestinal transplantation. Clones were read by immunoSEQ multiplex PCR, and TCRdb kept only the in-frame ones, dropping some. Of around 15,000 clones in the sample, around 79% were seen once. Intraepithelial plus lamina propria lymphocytes were released by processing graft tissue. The sequencing here drew on ileum tissue, taken about 430 days after intestinal transplant. These receptors were obtained from a human patient who received an intestinal transplant, so some T cells may come from the graft donor.

This chain links TRBV9 with TRBJ2-6; no firm D call. Germline V gene lookup returns CDR1 SGDLS and CDR2 YYNGEE. This CDR3 is 16 amino acids long. Trimming removed 0 bases from V and 1 base from J, with 8 bases in between. The CDR3: CASSVGRSSGANVLTF. As DNA, the CDR3 is TGTGCCAGCAGCGTAGGTCGATCTTCTGGGGCCAACGTCCTGACTTTC. Combining the CDR3 with reference TRBV9 and TRBJ2-6 gives the whole variable domain DSGVTQTPKHLITATGQRVTLRCSPRSGDLSVYWYQQSLDQGLQFLIQYYNGEERAKGNILERFSAQQFPDLHSELNLSSLELGDSALYFCASSVGRSSGANVLTFGAGSRLTVL.

The CDR3 loop reads CSAVDRGEAFF. The CDR3, as DNA: TGCAGTGCTGTGGACAGGGGTGAAGCTTTCTTT. The rearrangement uses TRBV20-1 and TRBJ1-1; the match to TRBD1 covers 9 bases. Germline-derived CDR1 and CDR2 are DFQATT and SNEGSKA (reference sequence). V lost 5 bases, J lost 7 bases, and 2 bases stayed unmatched. CDR3 size: 11 residues.

The gene calls are TRBV2 and TRBJ2-7; TRBD2 might be the D (6 bases). Between the trimmed V and J ends, which lost 3 bases and 2 bases, there was a span of 17 bases. The CDR3 extends over 16 amino acids. Germline CDR1 and CDR2: SNHLY and FYNNEI. CDR3 sequence reads: CASSEGLARTTYEQYF. DNA for the CDR3: TGTGCCAGCAGTGAGGGTTTGGCCAGGACTACCTACGAGCAGTACTTC.

The V and J genes are TRBV11-2 and TRBJ2-3, with unresolved D. Trimming left V 4 bases short and J 2 bases short, with 10 bases between. There are 14 residues in the CDR3. CDR1 and CDR2 from the germline V gene are SGHAT and FQNNGV. Written as DNA, the CDR3 is TGTGCCAGCAGCTCCCTAGGTCCCACAGATACGCAGTATTTT. Amino acid sequence: CASSSLGPTDTQYF.

This clone was detected a few times. Distinct nucleotide sequences in the sample also encode this CDR3. This chain uses TRBV18 with TRBJ2-3, with 7 bases lining up with TRBD1. The CDR3 spans 14 residues. CDR1 and CDR2 (germline): KGHSH, LQKENI. V lost 3 bases and J lost 0; bases outside the gene matches: 0. This CDR3 is CASSPGQSTDTQYF. The CDR3 DNA is TGTGCCAGCTCACCGGGACAGAGCACAGATACGCAGTATTTT.

The chain combines TRBV4-1 with TRBJ2-7; D remains unclear. Germline V gene sequence: CDR1 MGHRA, CDR2 YSYEKL. This CDR3 has 15 residues. The V and J ends lost 4 bases and 2 bases respectively, with 15 bases between them. This chain's CDR3 is CASSPTRTATYEQYF. In DNA form, the CDR3 reads TGCGCCAGCAGCCCTACCCGGACGGCAACCTACGAGCAGTACTTC.

The V and J genes are TRBV6-1 and TRBJ2-7; D not certain. Germline-derived CDR1 and CDR2 are MNHNS and SASEGT. CDR3 length equals 14 residues. V gave up 6 bases and J gave up 3 bases, with 15 bases separating them. As DNA, the CDR3 is TGTGCCAGCAGGACCCCCATGCTAGACTACGAGCAGTACTTC. Translating gives CASRTPMLDYEQYF.

The chain couples TRBV19 to TRBJ1-1; D call uncertain. This CDR3 comprises 13 residues. Trimming left V 10 bases short and J 1 base short, with 13 bases between. CDR1 and CDR2 from the germline V gene are LNHDA and SQIVND (reference sequence). The CDR3 coding sequence is TGTGCCACCAAAGATGAGTGGAACACTGAAGCTTTCTTT. Protein product: CATKDEWNTEAFF.